This TCR beta chain was documented in a study of shared clonotypes between healthy human individuals. Methods used by the authors: ImmunoSEQ only sent back junction sequences with no quality scores, so filtering was done differently. Clones were sequenced by immunoSEQ multiplex PCR, and TCRdb holds only the in-frame ones, with some missing. Clone size and the V and J calls come from that table; the DNA yielded D and trimming. The sample comprises some 2,100,000 clones, under 97% of which are singletons, and about 0.13% rests with the top ten. V shed 4 bases and J shed 2 bases, with 6 bases lying between them. Germline CDR1 and CDR2: ENHRY and SYGVKD. The CDR3 has 13 residues.

The V gene is TRBV10-3, the J gene TRBJ1-5, with D uncertain. This receptor was identified in a man younger than 35 in good health. Sequenced material: naive CD4+ T cells sorted from blood. Subset here: CD45RA+ positively selected. The CDR3 is CAISGIGNQPQHF. The CDR3, as DNA: TGTGCCATCAGTGGTATTGGCAATCAGCCCCAGCATTTT.